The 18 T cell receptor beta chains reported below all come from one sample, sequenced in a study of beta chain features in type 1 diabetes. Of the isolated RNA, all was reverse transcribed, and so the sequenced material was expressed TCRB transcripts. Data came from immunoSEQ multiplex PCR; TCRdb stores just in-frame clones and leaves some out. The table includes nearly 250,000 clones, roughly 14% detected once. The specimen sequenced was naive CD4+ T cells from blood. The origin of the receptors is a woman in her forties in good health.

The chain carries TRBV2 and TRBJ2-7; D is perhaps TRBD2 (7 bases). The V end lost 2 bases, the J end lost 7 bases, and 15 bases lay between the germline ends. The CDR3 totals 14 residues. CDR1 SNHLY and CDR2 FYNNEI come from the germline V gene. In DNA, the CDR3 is TGTGCCAGCAGTGAAACCGGGGGGCCCAGGGAGCAGTACTTC. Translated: CASSETGGPREQYF.

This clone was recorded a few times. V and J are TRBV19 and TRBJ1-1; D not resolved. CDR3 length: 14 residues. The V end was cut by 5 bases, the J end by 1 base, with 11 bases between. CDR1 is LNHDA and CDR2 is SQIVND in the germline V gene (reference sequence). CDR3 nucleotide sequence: TGTGCCAGTAGTCTGTTACCGGGGAACACTGAAGCTTTCTTT. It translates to CASSLLPGNTEAFF.

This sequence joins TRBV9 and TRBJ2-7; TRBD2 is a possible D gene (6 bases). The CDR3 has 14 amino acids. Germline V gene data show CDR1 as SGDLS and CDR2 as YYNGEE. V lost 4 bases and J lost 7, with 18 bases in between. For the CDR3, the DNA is TGTGCCAGCAGCCCCGGCGGGACTGAAGGGGAGCAGTACTTC. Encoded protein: CASSPGGTEGEQYF.

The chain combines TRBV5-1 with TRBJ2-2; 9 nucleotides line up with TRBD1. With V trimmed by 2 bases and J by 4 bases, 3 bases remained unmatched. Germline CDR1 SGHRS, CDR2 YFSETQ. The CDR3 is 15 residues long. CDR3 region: CASSLGTGTTGELFF. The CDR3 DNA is TGCGCCAGCAGCTTAGGGACAGGGACCACCGGGGAGCTGTTTTTT.

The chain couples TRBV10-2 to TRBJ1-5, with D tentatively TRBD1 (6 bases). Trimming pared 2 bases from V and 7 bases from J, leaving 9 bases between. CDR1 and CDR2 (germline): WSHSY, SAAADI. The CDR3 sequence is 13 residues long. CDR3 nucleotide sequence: TGCGCCAGCAGTGAGGGTGACAGGCAGCCCCAGCATTTT. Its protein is CASSEGDRQPQHF.

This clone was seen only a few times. The CDR3 coding sequence is TGTGCCAGCAGTGAAGCTCGGCGGGGGGGTTCCCCAGATACGCAGTATTTT. This translates into CASSEARRGGSPDTQYF. The chain joins TRBV2 to TRBJ2-3; the match to TRBD2 covers 9 bases. This CDR3 has 17 residues. V shed 0 bases and J 4 bases; nucleotides not matched to a gene: 8. Germline CDR1 reads SNHLY; CDR2 reads FYNNEI.

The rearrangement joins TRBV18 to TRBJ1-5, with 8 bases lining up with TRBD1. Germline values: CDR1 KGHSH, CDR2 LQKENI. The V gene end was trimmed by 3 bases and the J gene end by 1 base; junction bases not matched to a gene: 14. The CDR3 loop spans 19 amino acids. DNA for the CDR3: TGTGCCAGCTCACCCGACAGGGGCGGACGGGACGGGAGCAATCAGCCCCAGCATTTT. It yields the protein CASSPDRGGRDGSNQPQHF.

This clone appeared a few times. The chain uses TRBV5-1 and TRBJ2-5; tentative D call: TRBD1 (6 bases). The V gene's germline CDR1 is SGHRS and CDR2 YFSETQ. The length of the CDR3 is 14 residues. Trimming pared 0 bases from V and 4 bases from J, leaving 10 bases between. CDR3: CASSLGDIPETQYF. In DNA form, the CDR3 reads TGCGCCAGCAGCTTGGGGGACATCCCAGAGACCCAGTACTTC.

This CDR3 reads CASRGAGFEKLFF. CDR3 nucleotides: TGTGCCAGCAGAGGAGCAGGGTTTGAAAAACTGTTTTTT. The chain has TRBV6-5 and TRBJ1-4, with a possible D match to TRBD1 (5 bases). Germline V gene data show CDR1 as MNHEY and CDR2 as SVGAGI. Trimming pared 6 bases from V and 7 bases from J, leaving 12 bases between. The CDR3 spans 13 residues.

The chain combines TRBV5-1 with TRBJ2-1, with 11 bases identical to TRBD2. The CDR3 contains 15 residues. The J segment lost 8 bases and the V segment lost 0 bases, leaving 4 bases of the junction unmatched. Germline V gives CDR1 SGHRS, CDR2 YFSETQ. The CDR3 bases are TGCGCCAGCAGCTTGGTAGTAGCGGGGGGGGATGAGCAGTTCTTC. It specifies CASSLVVAGGDEQFF.

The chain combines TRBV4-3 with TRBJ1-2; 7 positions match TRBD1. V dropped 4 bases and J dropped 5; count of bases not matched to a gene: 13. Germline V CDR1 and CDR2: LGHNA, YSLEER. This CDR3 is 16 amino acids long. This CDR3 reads CASSPGTDRFLYGYTF. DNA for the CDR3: TGCGCCAGCAGCCCGGGGACAGACCGTTTCTTGTATGGCTACACCTTC.

CDR3 DNA: TGCGCCAGCAGCTTGAGTAGCGGATCCTACGAGCAGTACTTC. This codes for CASSLSSGSYEQYF. The genes are TRBV5-1 and TRBJ2-7, with D possibly being TRBD2 (6 bases). Trimming took 1 base from V and 1 from J, leaving 9 bases between them. CDR3 length: 14 residues. Per germline, CDR1 SGHRS and CDR2 YFSETQ.

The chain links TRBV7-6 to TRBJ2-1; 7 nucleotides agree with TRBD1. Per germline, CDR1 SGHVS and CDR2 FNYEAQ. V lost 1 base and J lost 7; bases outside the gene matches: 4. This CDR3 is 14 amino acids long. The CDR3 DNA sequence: TGTGCCAGCAGCTTAGAACAGGGGAATAATGAGCAGTTCTTC. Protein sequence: CASSLEQGNNEQFF.

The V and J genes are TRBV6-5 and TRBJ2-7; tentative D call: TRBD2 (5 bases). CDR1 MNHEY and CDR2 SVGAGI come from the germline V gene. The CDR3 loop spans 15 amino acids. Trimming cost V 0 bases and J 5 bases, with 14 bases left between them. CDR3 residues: CASSYSSGVLHEQYF. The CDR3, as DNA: TGTGCCAGCAGTTACTCATCCGGGGTTCTCCACGAGCAGTACTTC.

The chain's CDR3 is CASSTGSQETQYF. The CDR3 DNA follows: TGTGCCAGCTCGACAGGGAGTCAAGAGACCCAGTACTTC. The rearrangement uses TRBV18 and TRBJ2-5; 7 positions match TRBD1. V lost 6 bases to trimming and J lost 2 bases; unmatched junction nucleotides: 3. The CDR3 runs to 13 residues. From germline, CDR1 is KGHSH and CDR2 LQKENI.

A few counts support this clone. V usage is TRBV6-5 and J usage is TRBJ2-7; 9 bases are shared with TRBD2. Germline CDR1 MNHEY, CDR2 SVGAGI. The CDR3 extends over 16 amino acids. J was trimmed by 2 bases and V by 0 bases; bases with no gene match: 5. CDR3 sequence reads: CASSYSYAGGTYEQYF. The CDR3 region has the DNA TGTGCCAGCAGTTACTCTTATGCGGGGGGGACCTACGAGCAGTACTTC.

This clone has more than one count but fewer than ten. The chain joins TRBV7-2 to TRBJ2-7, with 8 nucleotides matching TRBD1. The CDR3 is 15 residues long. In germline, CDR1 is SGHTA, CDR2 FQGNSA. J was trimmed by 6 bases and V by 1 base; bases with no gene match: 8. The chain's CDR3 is CASSLGPGGYGEQYF. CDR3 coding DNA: TGTGCCAGCAGCTTAGGTCCAGGGGGCTACGGCGAGCAGTACTTC.

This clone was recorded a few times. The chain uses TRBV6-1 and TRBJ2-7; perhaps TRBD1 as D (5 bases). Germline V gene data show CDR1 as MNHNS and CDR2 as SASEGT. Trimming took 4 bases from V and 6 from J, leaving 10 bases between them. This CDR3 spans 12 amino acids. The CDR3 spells CASSGHRREQYF. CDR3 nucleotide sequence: TGTGCCAGCAGTGGACACAGGCGCGAGCAGTACTTC.